This TCR beta chain was identified in a study of OX40 agonist ivuxolimab in advanced cancers. Germline V CDR1 and CDR2: MNHNS, SASEGT. V lost 6 bases, J lost 4 bases, and 15 bases lay in between. This CDR3 spans 14 amino acids. The data were produced by immunoSEQ multiplex PCR, yet TCRdb's version contains in-frame clones alone and is incomplete. In the table there are roughly 56,000 clones, 80% to 90% of which are singletons. The sample here was CD4+ or CD8+ T cells sorted from blood, taken in a trial of the OX40 agonist ivuxolimab. The TCR was taken from an adult with an advanced solid tumor such as melanoma, head and neck, liver or kidney cancer. V is TRBV6-1 and J is TRBJ1-1, with a tentative D call TRBD1 (6 bases). CDR3 sequence reads: CASRGQGLSTEAFF. DNA for the CDR3: TGTGCCAGCAGGGGGCAGGGGCTAAGCACTGAAGCTTTCTTT.